This T cell receptor beta chain originates from a study of CXCR3-negative and CXCR3-positive naive CD8 T cells. Study-level points and caveats: More hydrophobic TRB CDR3s occurred in CXCR3-positive than in CXCR3-negative naive cells.

The libraries of TRB cDNA were prepared using 5' RACE with UMI labels. No DNA is given; TCRdb re-called the 5' RACE reads and lists each CDR3 protein once. Here the sample table reports roughly 93,000 distinct CDR3 sequences. Details on this clonotype: Its antigen remains unknown.

The V gene's germline CDR1 is LNHDA and CDR2 SQIVND (reference sequence). CDR3 size: 15 residues. This sequence originates from a human donor in good health. Some clones in this sample may be carry-over from other donors' samples. Source material: naive CXCR3+ CD8+ T cells from blood. Subset specified: CD45RO-CCR7+CD27+CD95- naive CD8+ T cells expressing CXCR3 (TNR3+). The rearrangement links TRBV19 to TRBJ2-1; checking the TCRdb D call of TRBD1 is not possible without DNA. The CDR3 sequence is CASSMGDTGLGEQFF. The full variable domain, its missing parts supplied by reference TRBV19 and TRBJ2-1, is DGGITQSPKYLFRKEGQNVTLSCEQNLNHDAMYWYRQDPGQGLRLIYYSQIVNDFQKGDIAEGYSVSREKKESFPLTVTSAQKNPTAFYLCASSMGDTGLGEQFFGPGTRLTVL.